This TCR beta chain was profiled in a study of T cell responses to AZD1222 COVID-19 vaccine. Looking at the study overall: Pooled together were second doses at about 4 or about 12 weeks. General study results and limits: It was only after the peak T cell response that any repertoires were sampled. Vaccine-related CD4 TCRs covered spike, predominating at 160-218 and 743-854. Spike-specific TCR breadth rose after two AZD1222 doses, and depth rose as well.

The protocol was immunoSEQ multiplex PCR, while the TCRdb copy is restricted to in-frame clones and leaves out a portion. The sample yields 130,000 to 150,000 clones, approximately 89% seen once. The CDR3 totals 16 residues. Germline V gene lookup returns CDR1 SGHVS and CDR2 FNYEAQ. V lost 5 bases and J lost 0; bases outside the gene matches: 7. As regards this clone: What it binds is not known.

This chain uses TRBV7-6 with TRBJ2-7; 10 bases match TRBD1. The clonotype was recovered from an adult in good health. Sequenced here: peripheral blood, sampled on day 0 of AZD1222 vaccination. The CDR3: CASSRAGTGASYEQYF. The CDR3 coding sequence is TGTGCCAGCAGCAGGGCCGGGACAGGGGCCTCCTACGAGCAGTACTTC.